This is a list of T cell receptor beta chains from one sample in a study of beta chain features in type 1 diabetes. The data were produced by immunoSEQ multiplex PCR, yet TCRdb's version contains in-frame clones alone and is incomplete. The sample consists of 600,000 or so clones, around 11% of them appearing once. Material: naive CD4+ T cells from blood. The receptor set was obtained from a man between 25 and 39 years old with type 1 diabetes. The CDR3 runs from the conserved cysteine through the conserved F or W. Each record gives: J gene, clone size, D gene, V gene, CDR3 DNA, CDR3 protein. The D gene is left open where the match is weak. Clone size is shown for a subset of rows, as once, few, many or a class of expanded clone.

j_call: TRBJ2-3; clone_size: NA; d_call: NA; v_call: TRBV25-1; cdr3_nt: TGTGCCAGCAGTGAATCGGGCGTTACAGATACGCAGTATTTT; cdr3_aa: CASSESGVTDTQYF
j_call: TRBJ2-3; clone_size: NA; d_call: TRBD1; v_call: TRBV7-2; cdr3_nt: TGTGCCAGCAGCCGGGCTCCCGGACAGGGCACAGATACGCAGTATTTT; cdr3_aa: CASSRAPGQGTDTQYF
j_call: TRBJ1-6; clone_size: few; d_call: NA; v_call: TRBV14; cdr3_nt: TGTGCCAGCAGCCAGAGTAGCTCCTATAATTCACCCCTCCACTTT; cdr3_aa: CASSQSSSYNSPLHF
j_call: TRBJ2-3; clone_size: few; d_call: TRBD2; v_call: TRBV29-1; cdr3_nt: TGCAGCGTTGGAGTAGCGGGGTTCACAGATACGCAGTATTTT; cdr3_aa: CSVGVAGFTDTQYF
j_call: TRBJ1-6; clone_size: few; d_call: NA; v_call: TRBV5-1; cdr3_nt: TGCGCCAGCAGCTTGGTGGTGCAGCAGAATTCACCCCTCCACTTT; cdr3_aa: CASSLVVQQNSPLHF
j_call: TRBJ2-1; clone_size: few; d_call: NA; v_call: TRBV4-1; cdr3_nt: TGCGCCAGCAGCCAAGGGGGGTTAAGGACTATGCCGGACAATGAGCAGTTCTTC; cdr3_aa: CASSQGGLRTMPDNEQFF
j_call: TRBJ1-5; clone_size: few; d_call: NA; v_call: TRBV7-2; cdr3_nt: TGTGCCAGCAGCTTAGAAATGAATCAGCCCCAGCATTTT; cdr3_aa: CASSLEMNQPQHF
j_call: TRBJ2-5; clone_size: NA; d_call: NA; v_call: TRBV20-1; cdr3_nt: TGCAGTGCTAGGTACCAAGAGACCCAGTACTTC; cdr3_aa: CSARYQETQYF
j_call: TRBJ2-5; clone_size: NA; d_call: NA; v_call: TRBV9; cdr3_nt: TGTGCCAGCAGCGTAGAGGGTAGGGGGGAGACCCAGTACTTC; cdr3_aa: CASSVEGRGETQYF
j_call: TRBJ1-4; clone_size: NA; d_call: NA; v_call: TRBV7-9; cdr3_nt: TGTGCCAGCAGCCGTCCCTCTCCAGGAACTAATGAAAAACTGTTTTTT; cdr3_aa: CASSRPSPGTNEKLFF
j_call: TRBJ1-5; clone_size: NA; d_call: NA; v_call: TRBV7-2; cdr3_nt: TGTGCCAGCAGCTTCGACGGCAATCAGCCCCAGCATTTT; cdr3_aa: CASSFDGNQPQHF
j_call: TRBJ1-1; clone_size: NA; d_call: NA; v_call: TRBV18; cdr3_nt: TGTGCCAGCTCACCACTGGGCCTGAACACTGAAGCTTTCTTT; cdr3_aa: CASSPLGLNTEAFF
j_call: TRBJ1-2; clone_size: NA; d_call: TRBD1; v_call: TRBV11-2; cdr3_nt: TGTGCCAGCAGCCCGGTACAGGGGCCCCCTCTCTATGGCTACACCTTC; cdr3_aa: CASSPVQGPPLYGYTF
j_call: TRBJ2-5; clone_size: few; d_call: NA; v_call: TRBV13; cdr3_nt: TGTGCCAGCAGCTTTCGGCAGGGAACCGAGACCCAGTACTTC; cdr3_aa: CASSFRQGTETQYF
j_call: TRBJ2-1; clone_size: few; d_call: NA; v_call: TRBV10-3; cdr3_nt: TGTGCCATCAGTGAACCAGGGGAGGGGTCCAATGAGCAGTTCTTC; cdr3_aa: CAISEPGEGSNEQFF
j_call: TRBJ1-2; clone_size: NA; d_call: NA; v_call: TRBV7-2; cdr3_nt: TGTGCCAGCAGCTTAGATCTCAACTATGGCTACACCTTC; cdr3_aa: CASSLDLNYGYTF
j_call: TRBJ1-2; clone_size: few; d_call: NA; v_call: TRBV9; cdr3_nt: TGTGCCAGCAGCGTAGATGGGCGCCCTGGGACAGGCTACACCTTC; cdr3_aa: CASSVDGRPGTGYTF
j_call: TRBJ2-7; clone_size: NA; d_call: NA; v_call: TRBV2; cdr3_nt: TGTGCCAGCAGGCGCTCCTACGAGCAGTACTTC; cdr3_aa: CASRRSYEQYF
j_call: TRBJ1-6; clone_size: NA; d_call: NA; v_call: TRBV7-9; cdr3_nt: TGTGCCAGCAGCTTAGGGGGAACAGTTGATTCACCCCTCCACTTT; cdr3_aa: CASSLGGTVDSPLHF
j_call: TRBJ2-3; clone_size: NA; d_call: NA; v_call: TRBV29-1; cdr3_nt: TGCAGCGTTCAAATAGCGGAGGATACGCAGTATTTT; cdr3_aa: CSVQIAEDTQYF
j_call: TRBJ1-1; clone_size: NA; d_call: NA; v_call: TRBV2; cdr3_nt: TGTGCCAGCAGTGATCCCACCCAAGGGAACACTGAAGCTTTCTTT; cdr3_aa: CASSDPTQGNTEAFF
j_call: TRBJ2-7; clone_size: NA; d_call: NA; v_call: TRBV13; cdr3_nt: TGTGCCAGCAGCTTAGGCAGCCGAGGGGGGAGCTCCTACGAGCAGTACTTC; cdr3_aa: CASSLGSRGGSSYEQYF
j_call: TRBJ2-2; clone_size: few; d_call: NA; v_call: TRBV19; cdr3_nt: TGTGCCAGTAGTCTACAGGGTTTATCGGACACCGGGGAGCTGTTTTTT; cdr3_aa: CASSLQGLSDTGELFF
j_call: TRBJ2-2; clone_size: NA; d_call: NA; v_call: TRBV4-1; cdr3_nt: TGCGCCAGCAGCCAAGAAACAACAGATGCGAACACCGGGGAGCTGTTTTTT; cdr3_aa: CASSQETTDANTGELFF
j_call: TRBJ1-1; clone_size: NA; d_call: NA; v_call: TRBV7-2; cdr3_nt: TGTGCCAGCAGCTTAGGGGCAGGACTGGGAACTGAAGCTTTCTTT; cdr3_aa: CASSLGAGLGTEAFF
j_call: TRBJ2-2; clone_size: NA; d_call: NA; v_call: TRBV5-1; cdr3_nt: TGCGCCAGCAGCGTACAGGGACCGGGGGAGCTGTTTTTT; cdr3_aa: CASSVQGPGELFF
j_call: TRBJ2-1; clone_size: NA; d_call: NA; v_call: TRBV4-3; cdr3_nt: TGCGCCAGCAGCCAGTTCGGGACGGGCTCCTACAATGAGCAGTTCTTC; cdr3_aa: CASSQFGTGSYNEQFF
j_call: TRBJ2-3; clone_size: few; d_call: TRBD1; v_call: TRBV19; cdr3_nt: TGTGCCAGTAGTGATGGGACAGGGACCCTTTCTTATACGCAGTATTTT; cdr3_aa: CASSDGTGTLSYTQYF
j_call: TRBJ2-1; clone_size: few; d_call: NA; v_call: TRBV7-2; cdr3_nt: TGTGCCAGCAGCTCCCCCTACAGTCCGTCCTACAATGAGCAGTTCTTC; cdr3_aa: CASSSPYSPSYNEQFF
j_call: TRBJ2-7; clone_size: NA; d_call: NA; v_call: TRBV4-3; cdr3_nt: TGCGCCAGCAGCCAAAATCCGGGGGTCTCCTACGAGCAGTACTTC; cdr3_aa: CASSQNPGVSYEQYF
j_call: TRBJ2-6; clone_size: NA; d_call: NA; v_call: TRBV19; cdr3_nt: TGTGCCAGTAGTCCCCAGGCCCTGTCTGGGGCCAACGTCCTGACTTTC; cdr3_aa: CASSPQALSGANVLTF
j_call: TRBJ2-5; clone_size: NA; d_call: TRBD1; v_call: TRBV7-2; cdr3_nt: TGTGCCAGCAGCTTGGGACAGGGGATAGAGACCCAGTACTTC; cdr3_aa: CASSLGQGIETQYF
j_call: TRBJ2-7; clone_size: NA; d_call: NA; v_call: TRBV6-5; cdr3_nt: TGTGCCAGCAGTCTGGGACGCGGTTCCTACGAGCAGTACTTC; cdr3_aa: CASSLGRGSYEQYF
j_call: TRBJ2-1; clone_size: NA; d_call: TRBD2; v_call: TRBV7-3; cdr3_nt: TGTGCCAGCAGCTTCGGGGGGTCATACAATGAGCAGTTCTTC; cdr3_aa: CASSFGGSYNEQFF
j_call: TRBJ1-1; clone_size: few; d_call: NA; v_call: TRBV6-6; cdr3_nt: TGTGCCAGCAGTTTCGACAGAAGCACTGAAGCTTTCTTT; cdr3_aa: CASSFDRSTEAFF
j_call: TRBJ1-4; clone_size: few; d_call: NA; v_call: TRBV5-1; cdr3_nt: TGCGCCAGCAGCTTGGGTGAAAAACTGTTTTTT; cdr3_aa: CASSLGEKLFF
j_call: TRBJ1-1; clone_size: NA; d_call: NA; v_call: TRBV27; cdr3_nt: TGTGCCAGCAGTTCTCGGGGGGGCATGAACACTGAAGCTTTCTTT; cdr3_aa: CASSSRGGMNTEAFF
j_call: TRBJ1-2; clone_size: NA; d_call: NA; v_call: TRBV28; cdr3_nt: TGTGCCAGCGGAGTTCCAGTCGAACAGGGTCTCGGCTACACCTTC; cdr3_aa: CASGVPVEQGLGYTF
j_call: TRBJ2-7; clone_size: few; d_call: NA; v_call: TRBV7-9; cdr3_nt: TGTGCCAGCAGCTTGGGACTGTCCGGGGGTCGGGGCGAGCAGTACTTC; cdr3_aa: CASSLGLSGGRGEQYF
j_call: TRBJ1-6; clone_size: few; d_call: NA; v_call: TRBV5-4; cdr3_nt: TGTGCCAGCAGCTTCCGGGGAGATGGTTCACCCCTCCACTTT; cdr3_aa: CASSFRGDGSPLHF
j_call: TRBJ2-3; clone_size: few; d_call: TRBD2; v_call: TRBV11-2; cdr3_nt: TGTGCCAGCAGCTTAACCAGCGGGGGGAATCGGGGCACAGATACGCAGTATTTT; cdr3_aa: CASSLTSGGNRGTDTQYF
j_call: TRBJ1-2; clone_size: NA; d_call: NA; v_call: TRBV27; cdr3_nt: TGTGCCAGCAGTGTGAGACAGACTAACTATGGCTACACCTTC; cdr3_aa: CASSVRQTNYGYTF
j_call: TRBJ1-1; clone_size: NA; d_call: NA; v_call: TRBV9; cdr3_nt: TGTGCCAGCAGCGTAGAGGTCCGGGGGACTGAAGCTTTCTTT; cdr3_aa: CASSVEVRGTEAFF
j_call: TRBJ2-5; clone_size: NA; d_call: NA; v_call: TRBV5-1; cdr3_nt: TGCGCCAGCAGCTTTAACTGGCTGGAAGAGACCCAGTACTTC; cdr3_aa: CASSFNWLEETQYF
j_call: TRBJ2-2; clone_size: few; d_call: NA; v_call: TRBV18; cdr3_nt: TGTGCCAGCTCGGCGACCGGGTTGAACACCGGGGAGCTGTTTTTT; cdr3_aa: CASSATGLNTGELFF
j_call: TRBJ2-2; clone_size: few; d_call: TRBD1; v_call: TRBV7-2; cdr3_nt: TGTGCCAGCAGCTTCCCGGACAGGCCCGGGGAGCTGTTTTTT; cdr3_aa: CASSFPDRPGELFF
j_call: TRBJ1-3; clone_size: few; d_call: NA; v_call: TRBV4-3; cdr3_nt: TGCGCCAGCAGCCAAGCGCCGTTCTCTGGAAACACCATATATTTT; cdr3_aa: CASSQAPFSGNTIYF
j_call: TRBJ1-1; clone_size: NA; d_call: NA; v_call: TRBV7-9; cdr3_nt: TGTGCCAGCAGCGTTCGTGAGGGGACGGAAGCTTTCTTT; cdr3_aa: CASSVREGTEAFF
j_call: TRBJ1-1; clone_size: few; d_call: TRBD1; v_call: TRBV9; cdr3_nt: TGTGCCAGCAGCGCAGGGGGGACCGTGGATTGGGCTTTCTTT; cdr3_aa: CASSAGGTVDWAFF
j_call: TRBJ2-1; clone_size: NA; d_call: NA; v_call: TRBV27; cdr3_nt: TGTGCCAGCAGTCCCGGGACTCCTCTTAACAATGAGCAGTTCTTC; cdr3_aa: CASSPGTPLNNEQFF
j_call: TRBJ2-5; clone_size: NA; d_call: TRBD1; v_call: TRBV6-6; cdr3_nt: TGTGCCAGCAGTGCCCCGGGACAGGAAAAGACCCAGTACTTC; cdr3_aa: CASSAPGQEKTQYF
j_call: TRBJ2-3; clone_size: NA; d_call: TRBD1; v_call: TRBV7-7; cdr3_nt: TGTGCTAGCAGCTTGGGACAGGGCACAGATACGCAGTATTTT; cdr3_aa: CASSLGQGTDTQYF
j_call: TRBJ2-3; clone_size: NA; d_call: NA; v_call: TRBV29-1; cdr3_nt: TGCAGCGTTGTCCCCCCCACAGATACGCAGTATTTT; cdr3_aa: CSVVPPTDTQYF
j_call: TRBJ2-5; clone_size: once; d_call: NA; v_call: TRBV10-3; cdr3_nt: TGTGCCAGCAGTGACGGAGGGTTCGGGACCCAGTACTTC; cdr3_aa: CASSDGGFGTQYF
j_call: TRBJ1-2; clone_size: NA; d_call: NA; v_call: TRBV4-3; cdr3_nt: TGCGCCAGCAGCAGCCAAAATGTGCGGGCGTCGGGCAAATATGGCTACACCTTC; cdr3_aa: CASSSQNVRASGKYGYTF
j_call: TRBJ2-1; clone_size: few; d_call: TRBD2; v_call: TRBV5-1; cdr3_nt: TGCGCCAGCAGCTCCCTAGCGGGGGTCAATGAGCAGTTCTTC; cdr3_aa: CASSSLAGVNEQFF
j_call: TRBJ2-7; clone_size: NA; d_call: NA; v_call: TRBV20-1; cdr3_nt: TGCAGTGCTCAGGTCTCCTACGAGCAGTACTTC; cdr3_aa: CSAQVSYEQYF
j_call: TRBJ2-7; clone_size: few; d_call: NA; v_call: TRBV5-1; cdr3_nt: TGCGCCAGCAGCTTTACTGGGGACGAGGCCTACGAGCAGTACTTC; cdr3_aa: CASSFTGDEAYEQYF
j_call: TRBJ1-5; clone_size: NA; d_call: NA; v_call: TRBV9; cdr3_nt: TGTGCCAGCAGCGCTACAGGGACGAAGGAGCCCCAGCATTTT; cdr3_aa: CASSATGTKEPQHF
j_call: TRBJ2-1; clone_size: few; d_call: TRBD1; v_call: TRBV29-1; cdr3_nt: TGCAGCTGCTGGGACAGGGGGCTCTACAATGAGCAGTTCTTC; cdr3_aa: CSCWDRGLYNEQFF